Sequencing of this T cell receptor beta chain was carried out in a study of a mutant IDH1 vaccine in newly diagnosed glioma. In the study overall: Patients received vaccination from 4-6 weeks after radiotherapy alone, or with temozolomide cycles. Before enrollment, patients got radiotherapy alone, temozolomide alone, or mostly the combination.

The method was immunoSEQ multiplex PCR; TCRdb's version includes in-frame clones alone and lacks a portion of them. The sample lists more than 25,000 clones; 60% to 80% were seen once. The time point denotes: week 35, safety follow-up. Doses consisted of 300 ug of mutant IDH1 20-mer peptide each, paired with topical imiquimod. General study findings and limits: There seemed to be no relation between pseudoprogression and changes in top peripheral T cell clonotypes.

Of note for this clone: Its specificity is not known.

The CDR3 sequence is 14 residues long. Germline trimming cut 2 bases from V and 8 bases from J; bases unmatched to any gene: 8. Germline V gene sequence: CDR1 SGHRS, CDR2 YFSETQ. V gene TRBV5-1 combines with J gene TRBJ1-2; 8 nucleotides align to TRBD1. Specimen: PBMCs, collected from a glioma patient whose treatment included an IDH1 peptide vaccine. The TCR comes from a young woman with glioma. Some clones in this sample may be carry-over from other donors' samples. CDR3 protein: CASSLRDRGEGYTF. In nucleotides, the CDR3 is TGCGCCAGCAGCTTAAGAGACAGGGGAGAAGGCTACACCTTC.